The 12 T cell receptor beta chains reported below all come from one sample, sequenced in a study of control samples from healthy donors and cancer patients. This table comes from immunoSEQ multiplex PCR, and its TCRdb copy is limited to in-frame clones, with some not included. Among under 200,000 clones listed, 96% were seen once. Sequenced material: blood. The origin of the receptors is a woman aged 25 to 45 in good health.

This chain uses TRBV24-1 with TRBJ1-5, with a weak D call TRBD1 (6 bases). This CDR3 has 15 amino acids. Germline V gene data show CDR1 as KGHDR and CDR2 as SFDVKD. With 4 bases removed from V and 0 bases from J, the gap between germline ends came to 9 bases. In DNA, the CDR3 is TGTGCCACCAGTGAGCCAGGGGTTAGCAATCAGCCCCAGCATTTT. Translating it yields CATSEPGVSNQPQHF.

The chain is built from TRBV2 and TRBJ2-7; tentatively, D is TRBD1 (5 bases). The CDR3 covers 15 residues. CDR1 is SNHLY, CDR2 FYNNEI, per germline. Trimming left V 1 base short and J 2 bases short, with 12 bases between. In DNA form, the CDR3 reads TGTGCCAGCAGTGAAGGGGCAGGGATCCCCTACGAGCAGTACTTC. Translated: CASSEGAGIPYEQYF.

This chain uses TRBV18 with TRBJ1-4; 8 positions match TRBD1. The CDR3 covers 13 residues. The V gene end was trimmed by 3 bases and the J gene end by 7 bases; junction bases not matched to a gene: 1. Germline assignment: CDR1 KGHSH and CDR2 LQKENI. CDR3 loop: CASSPGQGEKLFF. CDR3 DNA: TGTGCCAGCTCACCTGGACAGGGTGAAAAACTGTTTTTT.

The gene calls are TRBV19 and TRBJ2-2, with 9 bases aligning to TRBD1. The germline gives CDR1 LNHDA, CDR2 SQIVND (reference sequence). Unmatched junction bases numbered 10, after V lost 10 bases and J lost 4 bases. This CDR3 comprises 15 residues. CDR3 DNA sequence: TGTGCCACTACCGACGGGACAGGGCTCACCGGGGAGCTGTTTTTT. Protein product: CATTDGTGLTGELFF.

This clone was detected only once. The chain combines TRBV4-1 with TRBJ2-7; D gene uncertain. V lost 0 bases and J lost 4, with 13 bases in between. This CDR3 has 15 residues. Germline V CDR1 and CDR2: MGHRA, YSYEKL. The CDR3 sequence: CASSQDYWVGYEQYF. CDR3 DNA sequence: TGCGCCAGCAGCCAAGATTACTGGGTGGGGTACGAGCAGTACTTC.

The DNA for the CDR3 is TGTGCCAGTAGTATCATGAGGGTAACCGGGGAGCTGTTTTTT. Its translation is CASSIMRVTGELFF. The genes are TRBV19 and TRBJ2-2; the D gene is possibly TRBD2 (5 bases). The CDR3 is 14 amino acids. The germline V gene encodes CDR1 LNHDA and CDR2 SQIVND (reference sequence). V was trimmed by 3 bases and J by 5 bases, leaving 10 bases between them. The variable domain in full, completed from reference TRBV19 and TRBJ2-2, reads DGGITQSPKYLFRKEGQNVTLSCEQNLNHDAMYWYRQDPGQGLRLIYYSQIVNDFQKGDIAEGYSVSREKKESFPLTVTSAQKNPTAFYLCASSIMRVTGELFFGEGSRLTVL.

The CDR3: CASSGGTGGFEQYF. DNA of the CDR3: TGTGCCAGTAGCGGCGGTACAGGCGGGTTCGAGCAGTACTTC. This rearrangement joins TRBV19 to TRBJ2-7; D tentatively fits TRBD1 or TRBD2 (5 bases each). From germline, CDR1 is LNHDA and CDR2 SQIVND (reference sequence). There are 14 residues in the CDR3. V gave up 6 bases and J gave up 6 bases, with 18 bases separating them.

The chain links TRBV6-5 to TRBJ2-2, with D possibly being TRBD1 (6 bases). The CDR3 loop spans 12 amino acids. V gave up 7 bases and J gave up 6 bases, with 9 bases separating them. CDR1 is MNHEY, CDR2 SVGAGI, per germline. The CDR3 is CASTWGPGELFF. CDR3 DNA: TGTGCCAGCACTTGGGGGCCCGGGGAGCTGTTTTTT.

The chain has TRBV15 and TRBJ2-2, with D maybe TRBD1 (6 bases). The V gene's germline CDR1 is LNHNV and CDR2 YYDKDF (reference sequence). The CDR3 is 15 amino acids. Trimming pared 1 base from V and 3 bases from J, leaving 9 bases between. The CDR3 reads CATSRAGHYTGELFF. The CDR3 region has the DNA TGTGCCACCAGCAGAGCGGGACATTACACCGGGGAGCTGTTTTTT. Looking up the rest from reference TRBV15 and TRBJ2-2 gives the full variable domain: DAMVIQNPRYQVTQFGKPVTLSCSQTLNHNVMYWYQQKSSQAPKLLFHYYDKDFNNEADTPDNFQSRRPNTSFCFLDIRSPGLGDTAMYLCATSRAGHYTGELFFGEGSRLTVL.

This sequence joins TRBV5-5 and TRBJ1-2; D might be TRBD1 (5 bases). Germline lookup yields CDR1 SGHKS and CDR2 YYEKEE (reference sequence). CDR3 length equals 15 residues. Trimming cost V 4 bases and J 2 bases, with 15 bases left between them. CDR3 coding DNA: TGTGCCAGCAGCCGGGACCACGCGGCCAACTATGGCTACACCTTC. This translates into CASSRDHAANYGYTF.

V gene TRBV11-2 combines with J gene TRBJ1-4; D is uncertain. Germline loops: CDR1 SGHAT, CDR2 FQNNGV. With 7 bases removed from V and 4 bases from J, the gap between germline ends came to 16 bases. The CDR3 length is 15 residues. As DNA, the CDR3 is TGTGCCAGCACAGAGGGTGCAGCAGTTAATGAAAAACTGTTTTTT. As protein: CASTEGAAVNEKLFF.

The V call is TRBV18, the J call TRBJ1-2, with D unclear. Germline assignment: CDR1 KGHSH and CDR2 LQKENI. This CDR3 comprises 13 residues. With 5 bases removed from V and 4 bases from J, the gap between germline ends came to 11 bases. This chain's CDR3 is CASSEGVGYGYTF. For the CDR3, the DNA is TGTGCCAGCTCAGAAGGAGTCGGCTATGGCTACACCTTC.